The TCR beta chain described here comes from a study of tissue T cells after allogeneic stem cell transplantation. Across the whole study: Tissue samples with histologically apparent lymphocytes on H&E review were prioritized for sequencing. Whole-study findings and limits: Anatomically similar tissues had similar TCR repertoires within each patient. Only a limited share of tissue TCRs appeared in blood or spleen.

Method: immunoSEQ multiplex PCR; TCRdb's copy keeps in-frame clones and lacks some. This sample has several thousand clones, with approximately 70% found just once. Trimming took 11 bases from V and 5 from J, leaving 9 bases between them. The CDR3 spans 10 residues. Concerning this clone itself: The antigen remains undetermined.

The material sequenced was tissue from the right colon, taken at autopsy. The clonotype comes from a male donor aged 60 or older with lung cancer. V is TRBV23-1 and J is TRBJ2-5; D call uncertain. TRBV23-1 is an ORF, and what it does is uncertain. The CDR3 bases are TGCGCCTCCCCCAACGAGACCCAGTACTTC. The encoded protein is CASPNETQYF.